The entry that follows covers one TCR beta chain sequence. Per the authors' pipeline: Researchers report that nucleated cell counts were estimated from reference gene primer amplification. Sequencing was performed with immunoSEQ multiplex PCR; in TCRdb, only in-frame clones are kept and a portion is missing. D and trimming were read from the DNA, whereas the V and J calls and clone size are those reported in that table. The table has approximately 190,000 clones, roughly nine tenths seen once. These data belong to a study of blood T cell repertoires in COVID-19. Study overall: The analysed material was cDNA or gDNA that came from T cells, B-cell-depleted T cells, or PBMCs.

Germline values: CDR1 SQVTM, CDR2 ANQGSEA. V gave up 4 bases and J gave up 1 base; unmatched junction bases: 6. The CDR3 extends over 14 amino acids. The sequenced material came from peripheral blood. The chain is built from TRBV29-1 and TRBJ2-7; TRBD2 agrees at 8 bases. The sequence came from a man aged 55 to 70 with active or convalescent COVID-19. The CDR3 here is CSVVPGLASYEQYF. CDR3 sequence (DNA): TGCAGCGTTGTCCCCGGACTAGCATCCTACGAGCAGTACTTC.